This TCR beta chain was observed in a study of blood T cell repertoires in COVID-19. Turning to the study itself: Specimens from acute and convalescent COVID-19 originated in the United States, Italy and Spain. T cells, B-cell-depleted T cells, or PBMCs supplied cDNA or gDNA.

Germline CDR1 and CDR2: MNHEY and SVGAGI. V lost 0 bases to trimming and J lost 4 bases, with 10 bases between them. The length of the CDR3 is 15 residues. In the authors' workflow: Reference gene primer amplification yielded estimated nucleated cell counts. Sequenced by immunoSEQ multiplex PCR; TCRdb stores in-frame clones only, minus some. V, J and clone size are taken as reported in that table, and D and trimming were inferred from the DNA itself. This table holds about 180,000 clones, approximately 87% found once. This clonotype was obtained from a man aged 70 or older with active or convalescent COVID-19. The sequencing input was peripheral blood. The chain combines TRBV6-5 with TRBJ1-5; possibly TRBD1 for D (5 bases). CDR3 amino acids: CASSYSGQINQPQHF. The CDR3, as DNA: TGTGCCAGCAGTTACTCGGGGCAGATAAATCAGCCCCAGCATTTT.